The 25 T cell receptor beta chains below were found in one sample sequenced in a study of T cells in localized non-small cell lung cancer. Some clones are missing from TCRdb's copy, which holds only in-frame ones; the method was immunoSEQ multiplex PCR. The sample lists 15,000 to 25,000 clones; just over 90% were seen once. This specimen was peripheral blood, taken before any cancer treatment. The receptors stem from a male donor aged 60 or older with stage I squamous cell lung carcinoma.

The CDR3: CASSKTNTGELFF. The CDR3 DNA sequence: TGTGCCAGCAGTAAGACTAACACCGGGGAGCTGTTTTTT. The chain is built from TRBV6-4 and TRBJ2-2; no definite D call. The V end lost 5 bases, the J end lost 2 bases, and 6 bases lay between the germline ends. The CDR3 is made up of 13 amino acids. Germline V CDR1 and CDR2: MRHNA, SNTAGT.

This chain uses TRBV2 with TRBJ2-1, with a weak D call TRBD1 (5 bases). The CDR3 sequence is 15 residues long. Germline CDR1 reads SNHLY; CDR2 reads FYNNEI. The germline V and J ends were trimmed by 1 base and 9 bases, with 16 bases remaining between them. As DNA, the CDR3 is TGTGCCAGCAGTGAAGAGGGGCAGGCAATCAGTGAGCAGTTCTTC. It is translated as CASSEEGQAISEQFF.

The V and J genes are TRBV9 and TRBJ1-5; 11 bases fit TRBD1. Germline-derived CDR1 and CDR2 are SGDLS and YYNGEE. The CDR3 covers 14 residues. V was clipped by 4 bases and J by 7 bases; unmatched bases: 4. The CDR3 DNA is TGTGCCAGCAGCCCGGGACAGGGGGACCAGCCCCAGCATTTT. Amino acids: CASSPGQGDQPQHF.

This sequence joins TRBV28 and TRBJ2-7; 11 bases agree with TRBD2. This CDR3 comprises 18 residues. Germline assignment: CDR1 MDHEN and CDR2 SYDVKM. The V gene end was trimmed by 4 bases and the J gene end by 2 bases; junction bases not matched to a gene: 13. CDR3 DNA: TGTGCCAGCAGTTCCACCAGACTAGCGGGATCGACTCCCTACGAGCAGTACTTC. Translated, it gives CASSSTRLAGSTPYEQYF.

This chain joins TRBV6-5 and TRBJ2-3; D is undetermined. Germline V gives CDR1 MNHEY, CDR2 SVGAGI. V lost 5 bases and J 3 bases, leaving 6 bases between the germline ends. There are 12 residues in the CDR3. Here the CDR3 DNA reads TGTGCCAGCAGTCCCTCAACAGATACGCAGTATTTT. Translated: CASSPSTDTQYF.

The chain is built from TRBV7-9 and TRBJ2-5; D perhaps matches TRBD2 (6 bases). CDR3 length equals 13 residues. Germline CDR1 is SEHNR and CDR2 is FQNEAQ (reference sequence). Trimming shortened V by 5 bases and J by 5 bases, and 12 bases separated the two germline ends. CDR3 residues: CASSLTSGETQYF. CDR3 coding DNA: TGTGCCAGCAGCCTTACCAGCGGGGAGACCCAGTACTTC.

This chain's CDR3 is CSAADSSPDTQYF. In nucleotides, the CDR3 is TGCAGCGCTGCAGACAGCTCGCCAGATACGCAGTATTTT. The genes are TRBV29-1 and TRBJ2-3; tentatively, D is TRBD1 (5 bases). This CDR3 spans 13 amino acids. Germline values: CDR1 SQVTM, CDR2 ANQGSEA. Trimming pared 7 bases from V and 4 bases from J, leaving 15 bases between.

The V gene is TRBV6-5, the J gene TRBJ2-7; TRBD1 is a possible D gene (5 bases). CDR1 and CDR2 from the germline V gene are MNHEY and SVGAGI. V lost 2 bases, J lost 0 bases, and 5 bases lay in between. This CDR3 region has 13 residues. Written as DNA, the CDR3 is TGTGCCAGCAGTTACGACAGCTCCTACGAGCAGTACTTC. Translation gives CASSYDSSYEQYF.

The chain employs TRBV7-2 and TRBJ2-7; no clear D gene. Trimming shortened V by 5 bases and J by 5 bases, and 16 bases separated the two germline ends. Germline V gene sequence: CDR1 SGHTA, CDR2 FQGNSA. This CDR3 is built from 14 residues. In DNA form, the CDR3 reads TGTGCCAGCAGCCCCCCCCCGCTCGGTAACGAGCAGTACTTC. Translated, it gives CASSPPPLGNEQYF.

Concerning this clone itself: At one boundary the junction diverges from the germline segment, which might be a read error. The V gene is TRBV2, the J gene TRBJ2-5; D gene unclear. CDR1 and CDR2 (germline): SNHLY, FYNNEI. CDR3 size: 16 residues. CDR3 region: CASRLNGWRVQETKYF. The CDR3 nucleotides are TGTGCCAGCAGGCTAAACGGGTGGAGAGTCCAAGAGACCAAGTACTTC. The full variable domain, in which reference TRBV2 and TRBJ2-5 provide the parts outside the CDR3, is EPEVTQTPSHQVTQMGQEVILRCVPISNHLYFYWYRQILGQKVEFLVSFYNNEISEKSEIFDDQFSVERPDGSNFTLKIRSTKLEDSAMYFCASRLNGWRVQETKYFGPGTRLLVL.

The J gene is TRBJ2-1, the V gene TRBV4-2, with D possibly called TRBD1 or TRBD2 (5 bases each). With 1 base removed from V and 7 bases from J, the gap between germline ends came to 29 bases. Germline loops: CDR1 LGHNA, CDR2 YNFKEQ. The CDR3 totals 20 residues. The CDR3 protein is CASSQAPSRTVTGPSNEQFF. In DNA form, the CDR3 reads TGTGCCAGCAGCCAAGCTCCATCCCGAACCGTAACGGGACCCTCTAATGAGCAGTTCTTC.

The CDR3 DNA reads TGTGCCAGCAGCTTATCATCCAGCGGGAGCTGGGAGACCCAGTACTTC. Amino acids: CASSLSSSGSWETQYF. The chain couples TRBV7-2 to TRBJ2-5, with 8 bases that match TRBD2. Looked up from germline, CDR1 is SGHTA and CDR2 is FQGNSA. Trimming removed 2 bases from V and 5 bases from J; junction bases left unmatched: 10. This CDR3 is built from 16 residues.

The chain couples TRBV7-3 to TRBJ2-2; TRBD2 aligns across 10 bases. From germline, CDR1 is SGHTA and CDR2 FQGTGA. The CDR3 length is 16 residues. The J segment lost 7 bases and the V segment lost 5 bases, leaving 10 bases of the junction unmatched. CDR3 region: CASSPTAGGPGGELFF. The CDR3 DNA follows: TGTGCCAGCAGCCCTACAGCGGGAGGGCCGGGCGGGGAGCTGTTTTTT.

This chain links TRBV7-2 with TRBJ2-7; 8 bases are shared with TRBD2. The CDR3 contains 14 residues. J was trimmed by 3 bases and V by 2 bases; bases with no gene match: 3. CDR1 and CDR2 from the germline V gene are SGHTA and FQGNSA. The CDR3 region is CTSSLSGSSYEQYF. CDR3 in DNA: TGTACCAGCAGCTTAAGCGGGAGCAGCTACGAGCAGTACTTC.

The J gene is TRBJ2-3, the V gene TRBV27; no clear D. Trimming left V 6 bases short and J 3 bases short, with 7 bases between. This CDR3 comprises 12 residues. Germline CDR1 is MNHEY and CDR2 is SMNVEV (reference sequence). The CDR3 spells CASRGGTDTQYF. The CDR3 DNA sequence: TGTGCCAGCAGGGGTGGGACAGATACGCAGTATTTT.

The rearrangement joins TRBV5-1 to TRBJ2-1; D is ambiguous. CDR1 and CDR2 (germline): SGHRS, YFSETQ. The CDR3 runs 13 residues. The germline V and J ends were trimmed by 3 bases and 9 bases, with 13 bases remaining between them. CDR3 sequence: CASSSDPIGEQFF. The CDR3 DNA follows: TGCGCCAGCAGCTCGGACCCCATAGGTGAGCAGTTCTTC.

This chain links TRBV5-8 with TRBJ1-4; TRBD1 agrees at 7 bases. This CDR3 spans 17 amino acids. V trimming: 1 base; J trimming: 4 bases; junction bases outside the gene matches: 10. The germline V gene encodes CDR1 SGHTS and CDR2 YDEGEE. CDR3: CASSLSVADRYNEKLFF. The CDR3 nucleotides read TGTGCCAGCAGCTTGAGTGTAGCGGACAGGTATAATGAAAAACTGTTTTTT.

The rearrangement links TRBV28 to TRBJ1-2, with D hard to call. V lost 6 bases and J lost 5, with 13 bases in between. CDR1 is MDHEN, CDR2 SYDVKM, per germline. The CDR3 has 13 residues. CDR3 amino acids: CASRPGDIYGYTF. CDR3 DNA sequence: TGTGCCAGCAGGCCCGGGGATATATATGGCTACACCTTC.

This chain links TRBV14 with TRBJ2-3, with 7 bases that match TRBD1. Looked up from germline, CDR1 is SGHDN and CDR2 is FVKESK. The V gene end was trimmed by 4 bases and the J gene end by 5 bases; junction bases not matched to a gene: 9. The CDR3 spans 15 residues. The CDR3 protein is CASSPQTGWKDTQYF. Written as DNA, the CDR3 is TGTGCCAGCAGCCCACAGACAGGGTGGAAAGATACGCAGTATTTT.

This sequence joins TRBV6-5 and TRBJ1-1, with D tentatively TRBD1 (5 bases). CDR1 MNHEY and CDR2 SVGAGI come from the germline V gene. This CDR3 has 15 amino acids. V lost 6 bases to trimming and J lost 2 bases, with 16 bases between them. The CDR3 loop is CASSHPGTFNTEAFF. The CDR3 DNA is TGTGCCAGCAGCCACCCCGGGACCTTCAACACTGAAGCTTTCTTT.

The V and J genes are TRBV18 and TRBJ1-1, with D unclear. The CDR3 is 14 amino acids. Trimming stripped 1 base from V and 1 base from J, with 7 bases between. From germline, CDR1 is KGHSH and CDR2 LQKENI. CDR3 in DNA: TGTGCCAGCTCACCACAGGGTCAGAACACTGAAGCTTTCTTT. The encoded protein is CASSPQGQNTEAFF. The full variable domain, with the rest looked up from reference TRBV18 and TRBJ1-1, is NAGVMQNPRHLVRRRGQEARLRCSPMKGHSHVYWYRQLPEEGLKFMVYLQKENIIDESGMPKERFSAEFPKEGPSILRIQQVVRGDSAAYFCASSPQGQNTEAFFGQGTRLTVV.

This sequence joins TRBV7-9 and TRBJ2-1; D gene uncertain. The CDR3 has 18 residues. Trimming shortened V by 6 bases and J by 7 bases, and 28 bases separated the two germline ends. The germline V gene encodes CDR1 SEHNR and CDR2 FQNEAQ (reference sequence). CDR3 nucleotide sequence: TGTGCCAGCAGTCAAGAGGCTCCTCCCCAAGAACTCAATAATGAGCAGTTCTTC. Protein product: CASSQEAPPQELNNEQFF.

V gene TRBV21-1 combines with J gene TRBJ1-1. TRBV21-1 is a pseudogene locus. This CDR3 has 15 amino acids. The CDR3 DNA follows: TGTGCCAGCAGCAAAGAAGGGTCGGAGGACACTGAAGCTTTCTTT. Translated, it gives CASSKEGSEDTEAFF.

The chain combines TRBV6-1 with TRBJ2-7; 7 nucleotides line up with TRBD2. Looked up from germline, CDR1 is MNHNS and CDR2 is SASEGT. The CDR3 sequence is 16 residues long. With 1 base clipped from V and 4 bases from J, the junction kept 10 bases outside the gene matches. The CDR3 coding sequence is TGTGCCAGCAGTGAAGTAGCGGGTTGGGGAGCATACGAGCAGTACTTC. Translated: CASSEVAGWGAYEQYF.

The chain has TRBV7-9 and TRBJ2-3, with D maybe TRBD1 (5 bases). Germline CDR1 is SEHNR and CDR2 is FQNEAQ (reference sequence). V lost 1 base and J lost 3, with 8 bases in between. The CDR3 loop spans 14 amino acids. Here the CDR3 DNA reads TGTGCCAGCAGCTTAGGGGGCACGACAGATACGCAGTATTTT. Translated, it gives CASSLGGTTDTQYF.